The clone carrying this T cell receptor (beta chain) was observed a handful of times. The data stem from a study of blood T cell repertoires in COVID-19. In the study's own analysis: Nucleated cell counts were estimated from reference gene primer amplification. TCRdb keeps only in-frame clones here, not all; method: immunoSEQ multiplex PCR. The DNA was the basis for D and trimming; V, J and clone size are from that table. In the table there are hundreds of thousands of clones, 80% to 90% of which are singletons. This CDR3 comprises 16 residues. CDR1 and CDR2 (germline): MGHRA, YSYEKL. V lost 2 bases to trimming and J lost 4 bases; unmatched junction nucleotides: 3.

The specimen was PBMCs or T cells enriched from blood (not recorded which). V is TRBV4-1 and J is TRBJ2-1; 12 bases match TRBD2. The TCR was taken from a man aged 40-49 years in a cohort exposed to, infected with or recovered from COVID-19 (not recorded which). The CDR3 region has the DNA TGCGCCAGCAGCCAATTAGGGACTAGCGGGTACAATGAGCAGTTCTTC. Protein sequence: CASSQLGTSGYNEQFF.